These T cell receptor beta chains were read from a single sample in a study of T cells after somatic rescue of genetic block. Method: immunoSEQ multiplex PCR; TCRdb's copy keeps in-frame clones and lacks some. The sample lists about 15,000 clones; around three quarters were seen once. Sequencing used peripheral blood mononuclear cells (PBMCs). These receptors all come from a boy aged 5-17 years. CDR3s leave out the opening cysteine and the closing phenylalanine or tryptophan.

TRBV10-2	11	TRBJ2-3	ASNRQATDTQY
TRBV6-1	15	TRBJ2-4	ASSEWGGGSGKNIQY
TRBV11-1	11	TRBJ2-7	ASSLDWDYEQY
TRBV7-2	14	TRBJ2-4	ASSLGGRGAKNIQY
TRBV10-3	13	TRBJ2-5	AISGRSSGRETQY
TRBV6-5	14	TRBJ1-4	ASSYSRGGANEKLF
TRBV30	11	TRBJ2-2	ACKTGNTGELF
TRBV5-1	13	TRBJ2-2	ASSPTGAATGELF
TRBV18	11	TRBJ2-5	ASSPWGQETQY
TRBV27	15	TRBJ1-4	ASSKLSGGRGVEKLF
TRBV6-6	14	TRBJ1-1	ASSWGPGKSNTEAF
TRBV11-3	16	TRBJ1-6	ASSLGQPFLSYNSPLH
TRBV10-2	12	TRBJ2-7	ASSDPSGIYEQY
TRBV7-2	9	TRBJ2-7	ASSSRSEQY
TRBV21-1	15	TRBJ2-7	ASSPSGAGGPASEQY
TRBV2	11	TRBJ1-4	ASSAGTVYRLF
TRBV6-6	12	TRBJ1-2	ASSHTGANYGYT
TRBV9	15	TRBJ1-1	ASSFRDRGPVDTEAF
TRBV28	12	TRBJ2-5	ASSWDRGDETQY
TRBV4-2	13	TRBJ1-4	ASSQDRDRAEKLF
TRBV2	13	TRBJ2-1	ASSEGRGSYNEQF
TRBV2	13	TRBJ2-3	ASRSDGYYTDTQY
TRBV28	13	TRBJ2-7	ASRLPGQGSYEQY
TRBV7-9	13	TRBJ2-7	ASSLDRGFLYEQY
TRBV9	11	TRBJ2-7	ASRASGSHEQY
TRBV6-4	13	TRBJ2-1	ASSRDRVDYNEQF
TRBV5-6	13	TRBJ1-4	ASSFPGQGGEKLF
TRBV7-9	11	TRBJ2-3	ASSLLYADTQY
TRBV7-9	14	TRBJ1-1	ASTLDKRRLNTEAF
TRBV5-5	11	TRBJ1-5	ASSWTGNQPQH
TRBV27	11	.	ASSPYDAYEQY
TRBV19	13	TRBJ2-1	ASSIPGGSYNEQF
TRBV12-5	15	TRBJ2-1	ASGLVQVAGGSNEQF
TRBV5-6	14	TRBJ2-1	ASSEPTGLLTSEQF
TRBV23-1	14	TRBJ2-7	ASNPKTEAGTYEQY
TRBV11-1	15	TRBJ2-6	ASSLSFQVSGANVLT
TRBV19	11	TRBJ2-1	ASSYGPRGEQF
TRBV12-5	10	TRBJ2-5	ASGFSLGHQY
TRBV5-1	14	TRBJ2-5	ASSSGGPPRGETQY
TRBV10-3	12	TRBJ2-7	AIRGPGQGYEQY
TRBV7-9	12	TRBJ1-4	ASSPDRVREKLF
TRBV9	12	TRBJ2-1	ASSVGSYNNEQF
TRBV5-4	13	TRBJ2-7	ASSLVGQGNYEQY
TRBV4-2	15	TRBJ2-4	ASSQNLLVGAKNIQY
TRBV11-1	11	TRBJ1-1	ASSVTGNTEAF
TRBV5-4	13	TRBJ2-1	ASSFGASGSNEQF
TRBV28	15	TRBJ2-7	ASSPLTLRDRLPGGY
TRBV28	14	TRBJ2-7	VSSSPYGGRAYEQY